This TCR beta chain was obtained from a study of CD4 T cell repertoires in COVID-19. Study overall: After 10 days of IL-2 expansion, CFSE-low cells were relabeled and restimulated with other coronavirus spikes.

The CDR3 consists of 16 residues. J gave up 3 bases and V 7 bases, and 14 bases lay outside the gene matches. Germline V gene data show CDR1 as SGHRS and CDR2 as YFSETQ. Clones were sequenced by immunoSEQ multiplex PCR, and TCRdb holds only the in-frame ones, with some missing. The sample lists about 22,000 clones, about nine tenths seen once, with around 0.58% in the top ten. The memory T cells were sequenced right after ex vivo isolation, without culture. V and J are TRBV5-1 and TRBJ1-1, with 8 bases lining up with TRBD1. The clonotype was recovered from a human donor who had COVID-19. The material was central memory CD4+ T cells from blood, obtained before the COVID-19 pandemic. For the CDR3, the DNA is TGCGCCAGCGCCCACAGGGGGGGGTACGGGGACACTGAAGCTTTCTTT. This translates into CASAHRGGYGDTEAFF.